This paragraph reports one T cell receptor beta chain. Its antigen remains undetermined. Base qualities are missing; no much larger clone stands one base away. These data originate in a study of graft-versus-host responses after intestinal transplantation (dated by TCRdb to the early 2020s). In the study overall: The transplants that recipients got were multivisceral, liver-intestinal, or isolated intestinal. Every recipient was given anti-thymocyte globulin induction, then maintenance tacrolimus and steroids for about three years. Graft-versus-host and host-versus-graft alloreactive T cell clones were tracked in the graft, circulation and bone marrow after intestinal transplantation using bulk TCR-beta CDR3 sequencing. To identify alloreactive clones, pre-transplant mixed lymphocyte reaction products were sequenced and then compared with unstimulated pre-transplant donor and recipient T cells. A cohort of about 25 intestinal transplant recipients, including one retransplant, was enrolled, and 3 patients lacking pretransplant specimens were excluded. A peak of at least 4% donor T cells among recipient peripheral blood mononuclear cells was the definition used for donor T cell macrochimerism. Rather than going through the commercial service, samples from a few later patients were sequenced in-house on an Illumina MiSeq and processed with MiXCR.

Blood samples were collected up to 4 times in the first month after transplant and then at least monthly when available. Libraries were built with the immunoSEQ multiplex PCR assay. Adaptive Biotechnologies carried out high-throughput TCR-beta CDR3 sequencing of genomic DNA for most patients. As for how the authors treated the data: Adaptive's ImmunoSEQ software was the source of the TCR sequencing data for about 20 patients, while a few other patients were processed with MiXCR and VDJtools. Because the origin of CDR3 nucleotide sequences shared between donor and recipient could not be assigned, those sequences were removed. At least 2-fold expansion over unstimulated cells and a minimum CFSE-low frequency of 0.002% (template counts) or 0.001% (read counts) were required for clones to be classified as alloreactive. Clones were considered mappable if detected in sequenced pre-transplant spleen, lymph node, or MLR CFSE-low populations of the donor or recipient. The cumulative frequency of alloreactive clones was calculated as a percentage of all sequences, weighted by copy number. Here the immuneACCESS table is served through TCRdb, limited to in-frame sequences with V and J called. Missing clones are a known gap in these copies; in checked studies unresolved V genes cover under half, and the rest lacks a known reason. V and J calls and clone size are given by that table; D and trimming were obtained from the DNA. This sample gives around 13,000 clones in total; 80% to 90% of them show up just once. Roughly 25% of the sample is in the top ten clones.

V gives up 0 bases and J gives up 0 bases, and the segment between their germline ends measures 8 bases. As encoded in the germline V gene (reference sequence), CDR1 is MNHNY while CDR2 is SVGAGI. The CDR3 runs 15 amino acids, cysteine and phenylalanine included. The read is trimmed to its CDR3 DNA, 45 bases read in frame from base 1. Overall results and qualifications from the work: In the allografts of patients with donor T cell macrochimerism, GvH to HvG T cell clonal ratios were high. Conclusions were limited by the relatively low number and heterogeneity of intestinal transplant patients. GvH clones were detected in recipient bone marrow, and some appeared earlier in ileal mucosa or blood, consistent with an intestinal mucosal origin. Early after transplant, peak levels of circulating GvH clones were associated with declines in HvG clones.

The V and J genes are TRBV6-6 and TRBJ1-1; there is no confident call for the D gene. The source of this sequence is a human patient who received an intestinal transplant, so some T cells may come from the graft donor. The sample here was PBMCs, taken after intestinal transplantation. This receptor carries the CDR3 CASSYSEAMNTEAFF. The DNA reads TGTGCCAGCAGTTACTCGGAGGCCATGAACACTGAAGCTTTCTTT.